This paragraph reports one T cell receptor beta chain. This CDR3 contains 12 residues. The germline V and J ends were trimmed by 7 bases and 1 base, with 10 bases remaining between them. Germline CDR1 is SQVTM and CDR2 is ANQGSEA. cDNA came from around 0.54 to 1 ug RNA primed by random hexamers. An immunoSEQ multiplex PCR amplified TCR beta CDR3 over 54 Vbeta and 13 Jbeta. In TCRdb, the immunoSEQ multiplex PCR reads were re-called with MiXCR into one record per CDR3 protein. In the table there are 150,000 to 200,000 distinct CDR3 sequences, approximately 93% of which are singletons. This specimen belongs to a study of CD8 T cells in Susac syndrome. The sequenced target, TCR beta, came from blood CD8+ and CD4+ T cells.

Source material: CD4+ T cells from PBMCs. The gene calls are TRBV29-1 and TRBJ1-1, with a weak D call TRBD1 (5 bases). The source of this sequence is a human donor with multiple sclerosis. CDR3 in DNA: TGCAGCGGGGGACGGAGGAACACTGAAGCTTTCTTT. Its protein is CSGGRRNTEAFF. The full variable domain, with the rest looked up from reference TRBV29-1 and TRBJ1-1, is SAVISQKPSRDICQRGTSLTIQCQVDSQVTMMFWYRQQPGQSLTLIATANQGSEATYESGFVIDKFPISRPNLTFSTLTVSNMSPEDSSIYLCSGGRRNTEAFFGQGTRLTVV.